The text below deals with one T cell receptor (beta chain). There is no known antigen for this receptor. Per-base qualities were not stored, and no clone one base away is much larger. The data were obtained in a study of OX40 agonist ivuxolimab in advanced cancers. General notes on the study: Ivuxolimab was an agonistic, fully human IgG2 monoclonal antibody directed against OX40 (CD134), a costimulatory receptor. Prior anti-PD-1, anti-PD-L1 or anti-CTLA-4 therapy was permitted, and checkpoint inhibitors had been received by around 40% of dose-escalation patients. Intravenous ivuxolimab was administered to patients every 2 weeks at six dose levels: 0.01, 0.1, 0.3, 1.5, 3 and 10 mg/kg. The monotherapy dose-escalation portion (N of about 57 patients) of the phase I ivuxolimab trial is reported in the paper. Peripheral TCRbeta sequencing aimed to test whether ivuxolimab altered TCR sequence diversity and caused clonal T-cell expansion. In the dose-escalation cohort, 82.7% of patients were male, and the mean age was roughly 60 years, with a range of roughly 23 to 85. Three dose-escalation patients achieved partial responses, one with hepatocellular carcinoma and two with cutaneous melanoma. Of the 50 to 55 dose-escalation patients, hepatocellular carcinoma was present in about 20, melanoma in approximately 15, renal cell carcinoma in 9 and head and neck cancer in 9. Points the paper makes about the study in general: At doses of 0.1 to 3.0 mg/kg, clonal expansion of both CD4+ and CD8+ T cells in blood was seen between baseline and week 6. The antigen specificity of the clonally expanded peripheral T cells was not determined. Low levels of normalized T-cell clonal expansion were also seen in some patients who did not respond. After ivuxolimab, more expanded clones were found on average in CD8+ T cells than in CD4+ T cells. In the 0.1-3.0 mg/kg groups, partial responders were among the patients with the lowest normalized peripheral clonal expansion, particularly in CD8+ T cells.

Patients with autoimmune disease history or receiving systemic immunosuppression were excluded from the trial. In every dose cohort, peripheral blood was drawn for TCR sequencing at baseline, cycle 4 day 1, and cycle 7 day 1. The samples were drawn from a first-in-human, open-label, multicenter phase I dose-escalation trial of ivuxolimab. Adults with locally advanced or metastatic melanoma, renal cell carcinoma, hepatocellular carcinoma or head and neck squamous cell carcinoma were enrolled in the trial. Before TCR sequencing, CD4+ and CD8+ T cells were separately sorted from peripheral blood. Genomic DNA was isolated from the sorted cells so that the TCRbeta CDR3 region could be sequenced. The immunoSEQ Assay was used to sequence the TCRbeta CDR3 regions. Imported from immuneACCESS, the table was reduced by TCRdb to in-frame sequences with V and J called. These copies leave out some clones; in studies compared against another copy, an unresolved V gene accounts for under half, and the cause of the remainder is not known. In all, the sample holds roughly 15,000 clones, and over 80% of those were seen once. The top ten clones comprise approximately 13% of the sample.

The CDR3 has 14 amino acids, counting the end cysteine and phenylalanine. Only the CDR3 DNA stays, 42 bases, in frame from base 1. As encoded in the germline V gene (reference sequence), CDR1 is LNHDA while CDR2 is SQIVND. V is reduced by 6 bases and J by 2 bases, leaving a spacing of 11 bases between them. The receptor chain draws on TRBV19 and TRBJ2-1; TRBD2 might be the D gene, on 6 matching bases. This specimen consisted of CD4+ or CD8+ T cells sorted from blood, obtained in a trial of the OX40 agonist ivuxolimab. This TCR was recovered from an adult with an advanced solid tumor such as melanoma, head and neck, liver or kidney cancer. The nucleotide sequence reads as follows: TGTGCCAGTAGCCCTGCGGGACCCTACAATGAGCAGTTCTTC. It is translated as CASSPAGPYNEQFF.